This T cell receptor (beta chain) was recovered during a study of OX40 agonist ivuxolimab in advanced cancers. Overall study context: Partial responses were achieved by three patients, one with hepatocellular carcinoma and two with cutaneous melanoma.

Sequenced by immunoSEQ multiplex PCR; TCRdb stores in-frame clones only, minus some. The sample lists some 80,000 clones; about four fifths were seen once. This CDR3 is 15 amino acids long. CDR1 and CDR2 from the germline V gene are KGHSH and LQKENI. V was clipped by 5 bases and J by 5 bases; unmatched bases: 10. The clonotype originates from an adult with an advanced solid tumor such as melanoma, head and neck, liver or kidney cancer. The V call is TRBV18, the J call TRBJ2-7; TRBD1 agrees at 9 bases. The material was CD4+ or CD8+ T cells sorted from blood, obtained in a trial of the OX40 agonist ivuxolimab. The CDR3 coding sequence is TGTGCCAGCTCAGTTTCGACAGGGGGGAAAAACGAGCAGTACTTC. Translation gives CASSVSTGGKNEQYF.